The present T cell receptor (beta chain) was sequenced within a study of blood T cell repertoires in COVID-19. The data were produced by immunoSEQ multiplex PCR, yet TCRdb's version contains in-frame clones alone and is incomplete. Among 70,000 to 95,000 clones listed, around 92% were seen once. The CDR3 extends over 14 amino acids. Germline assignment: CDR1 SGHRS and CDR2 YFSETQ. Trimming stripped 0 bases from V and 8 bases from J, with 11 bases between. The origin of this receptor is a woman aged 60 to 75 with active COVID-19. The sequencing input was peripheral blood. The V call is TRBV5-1, the J call TRBJ1-4; D remains ambiguous. CDR3 in DNA: TGCGCCAGCAGCTTGGAAGGAGGAGTGGAAAAACTGTTTTTT. Translating gives CASSLEGGVEKLFF.